This T cell receptor beta chain emerged from a study of blood T cell repertoires in COVID-19. Whole-study context: Acute-phase and convalescent COVID-19 samples originated in the United States, Italy and Spain.

How the authors handled the data: Amplifying reference gene primers gave estimates of nucleated cell counts. Here immunoSEQ multiplex PCR was the method, and the copy in TCRdb shows in-frame clones only, minus some. The D gene and trimming were derived from the DNA, and the V and J assignments and clone size from that table. In the table there are about 250,000 clones, roughly 80% of which are singletons. Participants came from about 24 US areas, aged about 18 to 100 years. Cohort placement rested on clinical history that participants reported themselves. The sequence came from a man in his forties or fifties who had been exposed to COVID-19. Sequencing was performed on PBMCs or T cells enriched from blood (not recorded which).

The CDR3 nucleotides are TGTGCCAGCAGCGATGTGGGGACAGTTTACAATGAGCAGTTCTTC. It yields the protein CASSDVGTVYNEQFF. J is TRBJ2-1 and V is TRBV25-1; 7 nucleotides align to TRBD1. This CDR3 comprises 15 residues. Germline-derived CDR1 and CDR2 are MGHDK and SYGVNS. The V and J ends lost 6 bases and 4 bases, in that order; junction bases with no gene match: 9.